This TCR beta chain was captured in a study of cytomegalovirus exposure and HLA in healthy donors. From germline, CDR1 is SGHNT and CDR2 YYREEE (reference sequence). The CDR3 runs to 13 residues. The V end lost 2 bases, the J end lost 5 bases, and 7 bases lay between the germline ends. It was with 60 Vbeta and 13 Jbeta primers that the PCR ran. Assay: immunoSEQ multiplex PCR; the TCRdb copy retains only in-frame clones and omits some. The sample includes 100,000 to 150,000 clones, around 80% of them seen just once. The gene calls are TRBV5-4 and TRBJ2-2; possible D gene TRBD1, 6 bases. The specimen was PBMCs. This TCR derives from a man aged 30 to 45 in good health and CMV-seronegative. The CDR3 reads CASSLTGTGELFF. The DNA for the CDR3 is TGTGCCAGCAGCTTAACAGGGACCGGGGAGCTGTTTTTT.